Listed below are T cell receptor beta chains from one sample, sequenced in a study of cytomegalovirus exposure and HLA in healthy donors. The assay was immunoSEQ multiplex PCR, and TCRdb's table has in-frame clones only and misses some. This sample has under 150,000 clones, with around 86% found just once. The sequenced sample was PBMCs. The receptor source for this set is a woman aged 25 to 39 in good health and CMV-seronegative. Each CDR3 is given with its conserved first and last residue. A D gene is named only where the DNA matches it firmly. Size tells how often a clone was seen (once, few, many) or the class of an expanded clone, and some rows leave it out.

CDR3nt: TGTGCCAGCAGCTTAGGGGGGGGCTGGGGCACAGATACGCAGTATTTT
CDR3aa: CASSLGGGWGTDTQYF
d_gene: NA
abundance: NA
v_gene: TRBV7-8
j_gene: TRBJ2-3

CDR3nt: TGTGCCAGTCGGTCTGGCGGGAGTTTCTACGAGCAGTACTTC
CDR3aa: CASRSGGSFYEQYF
d_gene: TRBD2
abundance: few
v_gene: TRBV27
j_gene: TRBJ2-7

CDR3nt: TGTGCCAGCAGCTTGGAAGCAGCGGGAGTGTGGGAGCAGTACTTC
CDR3aa: CASSLEAAGVWEQYF
d_gene: TRBD2
abundance: once
v_gene: TRBV5-4
j_gene: TRBJ2-7

CDR3nt: TGTGCCAGTAGTCCTGACAGGGTCGGAACAGATACGCAGTATTTT
CDR3aa: CASSPDRVGTDTQYF
d_gene: TRBD1
abundance: NA
v_gene: TRBV19
j_gene: TRBJ2-3

CDR3nt: TGTGCCAGCAGTCGGGACTCCTACGGGGAGCTGTTTTTT
CDR3aa: CASSRDSYGELFF
d_gene: NA
abundance: NA
v_gene: TRBV28
j_gene: TRBJ2-2

CDR3nt: TGTGCCAGCAGCGCACAACAGGGGGCCGGGGAGCTGTTTTTT
CDR3aa: CASSAQQGAGELFF
d_gene: TRBD1
abundance: NA
v_gene: TRBV7-3
j_gene: TRBJ2-2

CDR3nt: TGTGCCAGCAGCCCCACCGGGACTAGCGCTGCCTTTCCCCAAGAGACCCAGTACTTC
CDR3aa: CASSPTGTSAAFPQETQYF
d_gene: TRBD2
abundance: NA
v_gene: TRBV11-2
j_gene: TRBJ2-5

CDR3nt: TGTGCCAGCAGTTTCGGGGACAGGGCCTACGAGCAGTACTTC
CDR3aa: CASSFGDRAYEQYF
d_gene: TRBD1
abundance: NA
v_gene: TRBV28
j_gene: TRBJ2-7

CDR3nt: TGCGCCAGCAGCCAAGATAGCGGCTACGAGCAGTACTTC
CDR3aa: CASSQDSGYEQYF
d_gene: NA
abundance: once
v_gene: TRBV4-3
j_gene: TRBJ2-7

CDR3nt: TGTGCCAGCAGTTACTTGGAAACGGGGACAGATACGCAGTATTTT
CDR3aa: CASSYLETGTDTQYF
d_gene: NA
abundance: few
v_gene: TRBV6-6
j_gene: TRBJ2-3

CDR3nt: TGTGCCAGCAGCTTAACAGGGGAAAACACCGGGGAGCTGTTTTTT
CDR3aa: CASSLTGENTGELFF
d_gene: NA
abundance: few
v_gene: TRBV7-3
j_gene: TRBJ2-2

CDR3nt: TGTGCCAGCAGGCCCAACTGGACAGCTGGAAACACCATATATTTT
CDR3aa: CASRPNWTAGNTIYF
d_gene: NA
abundance: NA
v_gene: TRBV28
j_gene: TRBJ1-3

CDR3nt: TGTGCCAGCAGTTTGATGTCAGGCGAGCAGTACTTC
CDR3aa: CASSLMSGEQYF
d_gene: NA
abundance: NA
v_gene: TRBV28
j_gene: TRBJ2-7

CDR3nt: TGTGCCATCAGTGGGGCACTAGCGGGAGGTAACAATGAGCAGTTCTTC
CDR3aa: CAISGALAGGNNEQFF
d_gene: TRBD2
abundance: NA
v_gene: TRBV10-3
j_gene: TRBJ2-1

CDR3nt: TGTGCCAGCAGCACCACAGGGGGGGAGACCCAGTACTTC
CDR3aa: CASSTTGGETQYF
d_gene: TRBD1
abundance: NA
v_gene: TRBV7-3
j_gene: TRBJ2-5

CDR3nt: TGTGCCAGCAGCCCGCCGACAAGGACTACTGAAGCTTTCTTT
CDR3aa: CASSPPTRTTEAFF
d_gene: NA
abundance: NA
v_gene: TRBV5-4
j_gene: TRBJ1-1